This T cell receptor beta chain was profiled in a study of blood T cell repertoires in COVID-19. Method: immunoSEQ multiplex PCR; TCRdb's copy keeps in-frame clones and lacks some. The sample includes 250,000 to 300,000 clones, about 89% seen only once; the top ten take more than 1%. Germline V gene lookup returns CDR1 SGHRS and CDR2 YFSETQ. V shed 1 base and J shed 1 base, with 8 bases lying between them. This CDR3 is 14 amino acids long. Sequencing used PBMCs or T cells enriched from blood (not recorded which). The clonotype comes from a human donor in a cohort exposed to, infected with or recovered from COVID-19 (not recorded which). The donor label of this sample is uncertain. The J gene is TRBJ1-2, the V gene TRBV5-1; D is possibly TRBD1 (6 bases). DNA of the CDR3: TGCGCCAGCAGCTTGTGGGACATTAACTATGGCTACACCTTC. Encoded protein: CASSLWDINYGYTF.